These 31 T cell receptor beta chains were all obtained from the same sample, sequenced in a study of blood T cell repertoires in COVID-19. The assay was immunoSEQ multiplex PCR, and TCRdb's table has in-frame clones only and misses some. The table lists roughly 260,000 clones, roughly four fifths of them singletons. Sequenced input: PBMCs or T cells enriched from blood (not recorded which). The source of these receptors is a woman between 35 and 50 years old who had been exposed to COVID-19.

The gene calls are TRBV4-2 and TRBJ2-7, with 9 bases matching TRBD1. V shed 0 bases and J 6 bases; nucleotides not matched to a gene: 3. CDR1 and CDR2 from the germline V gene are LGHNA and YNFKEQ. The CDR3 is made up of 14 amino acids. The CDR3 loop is CASSQDGTGTEQYF. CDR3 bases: TGTGCCAGCAGCCAAGATGGGACAGGGACCGAGCAGTACTTC.

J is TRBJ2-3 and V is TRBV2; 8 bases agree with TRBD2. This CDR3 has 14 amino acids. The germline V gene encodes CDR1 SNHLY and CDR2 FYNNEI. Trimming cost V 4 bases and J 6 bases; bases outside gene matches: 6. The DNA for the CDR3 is TGTGCCAGCAGTGGACGGACTAGCTGGGATACGCAGTATTTT. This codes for CASSGRTSWDTQYF.

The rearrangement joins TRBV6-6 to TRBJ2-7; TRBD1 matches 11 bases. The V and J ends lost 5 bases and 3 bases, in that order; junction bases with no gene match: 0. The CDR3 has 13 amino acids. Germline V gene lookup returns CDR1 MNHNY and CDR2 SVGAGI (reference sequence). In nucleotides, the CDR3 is TGTGCCAGCAGTGGGACAGGGGGCTACGAGCAGTACTTC. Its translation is CASSGTGGYEQYF.

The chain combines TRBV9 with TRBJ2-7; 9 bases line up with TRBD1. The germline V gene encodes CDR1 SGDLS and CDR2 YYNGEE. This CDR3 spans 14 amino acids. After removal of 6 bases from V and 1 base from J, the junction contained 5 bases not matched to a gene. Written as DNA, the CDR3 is TGTGCCAGCACCCCCGGGACAGGGTCCTACGAGCAGTACTTC. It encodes CASTPGTGSYEQYF.

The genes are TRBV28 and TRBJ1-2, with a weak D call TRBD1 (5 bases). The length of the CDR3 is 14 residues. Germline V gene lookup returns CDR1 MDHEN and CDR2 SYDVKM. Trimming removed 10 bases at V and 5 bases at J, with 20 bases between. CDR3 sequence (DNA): TGTGCCACCCACTTTACCGGGACTGATTATGGCTACACCTTC. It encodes CATHFTGTDYGYTF.

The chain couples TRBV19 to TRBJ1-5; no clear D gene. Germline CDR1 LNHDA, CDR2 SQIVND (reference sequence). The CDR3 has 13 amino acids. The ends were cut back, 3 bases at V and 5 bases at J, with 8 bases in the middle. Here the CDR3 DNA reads TGTGCCAGTAGTATCGCGCTATATCAGCCCCAGCATTTT. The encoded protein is CASSIALYQPQHF.

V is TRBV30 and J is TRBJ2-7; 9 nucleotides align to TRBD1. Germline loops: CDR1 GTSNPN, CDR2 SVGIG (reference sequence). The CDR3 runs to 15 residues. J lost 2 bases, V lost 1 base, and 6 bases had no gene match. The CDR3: CAWSDDRGAPYEQYF. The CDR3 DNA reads TGTGCCTGGAGTGACGACAGGGGGGCCCCCTACGAGCAGTACTTC.

The CDR3 sequence: CASSESGSGWDEQFF. CDR3 DNA sequence: TGTGCCAGCAGTGAGTCGGGGTCCGGTTGGGATGAGCAGTTCTTC. The gene calls are TRBV2 and TRBJ2-1; D might be TRBD2 (5 bases). There are 15 residues in the CDR3. The germline V and J ends were trimmed by 3 bases and 8 bases, with 17 bases remaining between them. Germline values: CDR1 SNHLY, CDR2 FYNNEI.

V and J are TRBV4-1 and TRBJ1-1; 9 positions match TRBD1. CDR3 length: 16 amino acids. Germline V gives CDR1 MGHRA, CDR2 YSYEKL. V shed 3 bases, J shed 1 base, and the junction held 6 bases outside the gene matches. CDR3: CASSQDQQGANTEAFF. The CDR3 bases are TGCGCCAGCAGCCAGGACCAACAGGGGGCGAACACTGAAGCTTTCTTT.

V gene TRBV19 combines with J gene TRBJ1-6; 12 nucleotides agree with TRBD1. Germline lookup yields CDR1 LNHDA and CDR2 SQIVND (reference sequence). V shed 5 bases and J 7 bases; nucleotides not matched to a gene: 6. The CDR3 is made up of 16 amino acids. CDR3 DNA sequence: TGTGCCAGTAGTGGGACAGGGGGCTCAAGAAATTCACCCCTCCACTTT. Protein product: CASSGTGGSRNSPLHF. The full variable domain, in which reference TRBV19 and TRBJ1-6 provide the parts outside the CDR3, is DGGITQSPKYLFRKEGQNVTLSCEQNLNHDAMYWYRQDPGQGLRLIYYSQIVNDFQKGDIAEGYSVSREKKESFPLTVTSAQKNPTAFYLCASSGTGGSRNSPLHFGNGTRLTVT.

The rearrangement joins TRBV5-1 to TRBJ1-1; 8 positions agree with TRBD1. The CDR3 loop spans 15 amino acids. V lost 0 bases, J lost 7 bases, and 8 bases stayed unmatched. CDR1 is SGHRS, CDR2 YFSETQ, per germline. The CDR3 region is CASSLGGQGNREAFF. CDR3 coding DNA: TGCGCCAGCAGCTTGGGAGGACAGGGAAATCGTGAAGCTTTCTTT.

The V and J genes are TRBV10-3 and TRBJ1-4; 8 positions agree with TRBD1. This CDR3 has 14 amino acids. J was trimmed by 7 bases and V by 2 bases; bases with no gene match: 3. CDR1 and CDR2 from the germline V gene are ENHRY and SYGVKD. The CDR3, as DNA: TGTGCCATCAGTGAGCAGGGGGCGGGTGAAAAACTGTTTTTT. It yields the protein CAISEQGAGEKLFF.

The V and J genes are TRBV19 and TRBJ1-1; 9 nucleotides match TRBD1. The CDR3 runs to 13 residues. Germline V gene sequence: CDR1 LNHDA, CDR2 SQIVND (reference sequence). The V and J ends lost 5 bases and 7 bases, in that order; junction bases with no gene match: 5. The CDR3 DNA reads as TGTGCCAGTAGTTTGCGGGGACAGGGTGAAGCTTTCTTT. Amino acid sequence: CASSLRGQGEAFF.

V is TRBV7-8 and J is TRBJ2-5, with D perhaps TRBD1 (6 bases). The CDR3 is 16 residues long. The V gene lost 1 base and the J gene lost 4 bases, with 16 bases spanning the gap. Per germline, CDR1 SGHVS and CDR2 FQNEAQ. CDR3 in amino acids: CASSLVGANPRETQYF. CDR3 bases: TGTGCCAGCAGCTTAGTGGGGGCTAACCCCAGAGAGACCCAGTACTTC.

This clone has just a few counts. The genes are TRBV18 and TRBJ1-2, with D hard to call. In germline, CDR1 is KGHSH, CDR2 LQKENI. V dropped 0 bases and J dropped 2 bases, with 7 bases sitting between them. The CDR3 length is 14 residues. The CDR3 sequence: CASSPPPENYGYTF. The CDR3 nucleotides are TGTGCCAGCTCACCACCCCCAGAAAACTATGGCTACACCTTC.

The chain's CDR3 is CASSLPAGQGVTEAFF. The CDR3 DNA is TGTGCCAGCAGCCTCCCCGCGGGACAGGGGGTTACTGAAGCTTTCTTT. The rearrangement links TRBV4-2 to TRBJ1-1, with 11 bases lining up with TRBD1. V lost 4 bases and J lost 5; bases outside the gene matches: 9. The CDR3 covers 16 residues. The germline CDR1 and CDR2 sequences are LGHNA and YNFKEQ.

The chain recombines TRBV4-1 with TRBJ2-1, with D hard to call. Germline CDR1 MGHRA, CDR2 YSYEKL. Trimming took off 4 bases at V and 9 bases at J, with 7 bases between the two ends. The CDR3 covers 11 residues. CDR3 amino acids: CASSLRGEQFF. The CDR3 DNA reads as TGCGCCAGCAGCCTCAGAGGTGAGCAGTTCTTC.

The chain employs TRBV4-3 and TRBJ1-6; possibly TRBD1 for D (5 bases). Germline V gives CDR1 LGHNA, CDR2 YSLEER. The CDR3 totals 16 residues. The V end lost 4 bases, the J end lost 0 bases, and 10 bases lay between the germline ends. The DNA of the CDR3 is TGCGCCAGCAGCCCCGGGGGGATCTCCTATAATTCACCCCTCCACTTT. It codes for CASSPGGISYNSPLHF.

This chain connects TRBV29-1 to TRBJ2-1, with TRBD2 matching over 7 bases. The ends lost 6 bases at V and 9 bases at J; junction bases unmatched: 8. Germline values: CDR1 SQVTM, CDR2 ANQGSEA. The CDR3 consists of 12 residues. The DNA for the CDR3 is TGCAGCGTCGCAAGGGGCGGGGGTGAGCAGTTCTTC. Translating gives CSVARGGGEQFF.

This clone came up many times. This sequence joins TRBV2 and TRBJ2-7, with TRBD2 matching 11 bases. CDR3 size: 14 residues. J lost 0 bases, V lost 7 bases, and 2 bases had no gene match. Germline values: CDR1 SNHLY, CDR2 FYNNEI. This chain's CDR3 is CASTGTSGSYEQYF. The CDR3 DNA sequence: TGTGCCAGCACCGGGACTAGCGGCTCCTACGAGCAGTACTTC.

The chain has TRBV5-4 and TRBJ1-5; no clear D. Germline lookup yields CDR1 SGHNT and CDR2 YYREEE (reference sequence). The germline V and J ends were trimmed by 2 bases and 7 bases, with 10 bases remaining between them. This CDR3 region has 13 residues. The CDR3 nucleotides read TGTGCCAGCAGCTTCGACGAGGAGCAGCCCCAGCATTTT. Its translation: CASSFDEEQPQHF.

CDR3 region: CASSFRTSGESYEQYF. Here the CDR3 DNA reads TGTGCCAGCAGCTTCCGGACTAGCGGGGAATCCTACGAGCAGTACTTC. V and J are TRBV5-5 and TRBJ2-7; 12 nucleotides align to TRBD2. The CDR3 loop spans 16 amino acids. Germline loops: CDR1 SGHKS, CDR2 YYEKEE (reference sequence). V shed 2 bases and J 1 base; nucleotides not matched to a gene: 4.

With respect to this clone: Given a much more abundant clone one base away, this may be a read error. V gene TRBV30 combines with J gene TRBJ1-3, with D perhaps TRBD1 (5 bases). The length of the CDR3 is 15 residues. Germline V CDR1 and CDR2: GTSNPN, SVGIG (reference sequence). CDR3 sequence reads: CVWGSRERAGNTIYF. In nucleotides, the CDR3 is TGTGTCTGGGGATCCAGGGAAAGGGCCGGAAACACCATATATTTT.

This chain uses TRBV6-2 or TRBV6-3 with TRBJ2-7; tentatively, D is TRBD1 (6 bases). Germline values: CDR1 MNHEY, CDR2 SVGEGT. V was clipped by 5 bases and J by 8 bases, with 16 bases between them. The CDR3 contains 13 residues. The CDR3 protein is CASSPPQGRQQYF. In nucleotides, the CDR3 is TGTGCCAGCAGTCCCCCGCAGGGGAGACAGCAGTACTTC.

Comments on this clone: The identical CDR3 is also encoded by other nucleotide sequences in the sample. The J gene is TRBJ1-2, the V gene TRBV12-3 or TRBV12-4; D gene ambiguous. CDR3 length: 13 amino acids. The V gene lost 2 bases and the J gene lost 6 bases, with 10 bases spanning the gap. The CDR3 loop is CASSLTPGNGYTF. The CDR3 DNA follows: TGTGCCAGCAGTTTAACGCCCGGGAATGGCTACACCTTC.

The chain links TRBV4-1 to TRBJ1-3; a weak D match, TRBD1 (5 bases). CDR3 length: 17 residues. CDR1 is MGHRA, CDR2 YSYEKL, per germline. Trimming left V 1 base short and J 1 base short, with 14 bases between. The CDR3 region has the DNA TGCGCCAGCAGCCAAGGGTCCACCGGGGGTTCTGGAAACACCATATATTTT. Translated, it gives CASSQGSTGGSGNTIYF.

The CDR3 bases are TGTGCCAGCAGCCCTCCCCCCGGGGGTTTAGAGACCCAGTACTTC. Its translation is CASSPPPGGLETQYF. The chain employs TRBV28 and TRBJ2-5; a weak D match, TRBD2 (6 bases). The CDR3 is 15 amino acids. Trimming took off 6 bases at V and 4 bases at J, with 18 bases between the two ends. Germline V gene lookup returns CDR1 MDHEN and CDR2 SYDVKM.

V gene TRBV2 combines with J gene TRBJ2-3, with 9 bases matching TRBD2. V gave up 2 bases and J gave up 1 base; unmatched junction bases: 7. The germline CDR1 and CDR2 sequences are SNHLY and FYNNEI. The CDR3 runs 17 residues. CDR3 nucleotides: TGTGCCAGCAGTGAAAACTATAGCGGGGGAGGCACAGATACGCAGTATTTT. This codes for CASSENYSGGGTDTQYF.

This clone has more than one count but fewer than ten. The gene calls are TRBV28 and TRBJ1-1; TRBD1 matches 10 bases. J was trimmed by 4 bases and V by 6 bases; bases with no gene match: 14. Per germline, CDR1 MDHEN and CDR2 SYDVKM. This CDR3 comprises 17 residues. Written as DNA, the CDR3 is TGTGCCAGCAGGTCCGGACAGGGGGTTATTAGTGGCACTGAAGCTTTCTTT. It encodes CASRSGQGVISGTEAFF.

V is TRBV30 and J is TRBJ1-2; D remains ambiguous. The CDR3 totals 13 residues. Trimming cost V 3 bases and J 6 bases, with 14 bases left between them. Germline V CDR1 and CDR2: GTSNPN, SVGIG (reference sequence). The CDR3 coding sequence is TGTGCCTGGAGCTCGGGGTATGGCCATGGCTACACCTTC. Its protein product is CAWSSGYGHGYTF. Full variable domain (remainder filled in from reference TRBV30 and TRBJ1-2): SQTIHQWPATLVQPVGSPLSLECTVEGTSNPNLYWYRQAAGRGLQLLFYSVGIGQISSEVPQNLSASRPQDRQFILSSKKLLLSDSGFYLCAWSSGYGHGYTFGSGTRLTVV.

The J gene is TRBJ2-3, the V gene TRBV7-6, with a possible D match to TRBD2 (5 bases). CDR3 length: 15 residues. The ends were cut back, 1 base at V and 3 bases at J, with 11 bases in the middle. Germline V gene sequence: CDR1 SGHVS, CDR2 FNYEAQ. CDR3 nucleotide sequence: TGTGCCAGCAGCTTAGGGCGGTCGGGGACAGATACGCAGTATTTT. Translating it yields CASSLGRSGTDTQYF.